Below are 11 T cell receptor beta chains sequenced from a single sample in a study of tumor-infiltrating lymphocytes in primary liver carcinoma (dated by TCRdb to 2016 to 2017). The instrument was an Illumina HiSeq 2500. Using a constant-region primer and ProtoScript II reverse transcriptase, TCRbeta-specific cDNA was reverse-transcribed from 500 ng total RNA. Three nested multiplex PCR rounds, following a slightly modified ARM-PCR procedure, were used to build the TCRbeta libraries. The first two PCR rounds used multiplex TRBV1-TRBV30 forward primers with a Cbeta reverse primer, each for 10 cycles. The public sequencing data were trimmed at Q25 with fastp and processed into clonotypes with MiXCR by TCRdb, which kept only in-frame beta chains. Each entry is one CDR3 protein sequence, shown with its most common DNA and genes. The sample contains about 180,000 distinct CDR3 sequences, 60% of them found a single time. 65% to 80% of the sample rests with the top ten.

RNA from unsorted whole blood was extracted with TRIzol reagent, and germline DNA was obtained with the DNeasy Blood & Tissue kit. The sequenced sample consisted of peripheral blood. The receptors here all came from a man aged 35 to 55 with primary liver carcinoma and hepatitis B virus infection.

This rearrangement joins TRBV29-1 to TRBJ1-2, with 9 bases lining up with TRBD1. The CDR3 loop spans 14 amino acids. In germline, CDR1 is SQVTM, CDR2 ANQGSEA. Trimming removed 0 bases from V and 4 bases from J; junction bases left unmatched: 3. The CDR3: CSVEDLDRGYGYTF. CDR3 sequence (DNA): TGCAGCGTTGAAGACTTGGACAGGGGCTATGGCTACACCTTC. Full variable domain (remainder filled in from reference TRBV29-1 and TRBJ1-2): SAVISQKPSRDICQRGTSLTIQCQVDSQVTMMFWYRQQPGQSLTLIATANQGSEATYESGFVIDKFPISRPNLTFSTLTVSNMSPEDSSIYLCSVEDLDRGYGYTFGSGTRLTVV.

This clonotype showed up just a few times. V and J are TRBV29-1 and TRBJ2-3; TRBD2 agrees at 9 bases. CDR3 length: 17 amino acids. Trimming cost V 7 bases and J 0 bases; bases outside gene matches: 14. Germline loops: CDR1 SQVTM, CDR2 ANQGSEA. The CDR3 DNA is TGCAGCGCTGAGGCGGGAGGGACTGCTCAGAGCACAGATACGCAGTATTTT. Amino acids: CSAEAGGTAQSTDTQYF.

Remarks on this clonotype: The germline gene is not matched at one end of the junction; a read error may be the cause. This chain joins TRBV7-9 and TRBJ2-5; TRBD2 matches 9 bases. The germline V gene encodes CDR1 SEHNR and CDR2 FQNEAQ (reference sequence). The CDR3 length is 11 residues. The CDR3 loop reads CASSPLAGWDF. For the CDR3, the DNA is TGTGCCAGCAGCCCACTAGCGGGTTGGGACTTC.

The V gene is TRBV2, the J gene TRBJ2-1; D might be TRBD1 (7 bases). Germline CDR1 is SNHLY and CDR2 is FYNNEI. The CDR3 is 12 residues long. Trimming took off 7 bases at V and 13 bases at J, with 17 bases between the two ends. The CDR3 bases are TGTGCCAGCACGGTAGAGGGGGCGGGACAGTTCTTC. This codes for CASTVEGAGQFF.

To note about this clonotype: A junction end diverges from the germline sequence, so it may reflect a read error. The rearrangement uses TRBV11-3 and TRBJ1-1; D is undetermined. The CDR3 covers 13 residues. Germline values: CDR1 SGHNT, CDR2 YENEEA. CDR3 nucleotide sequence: TGTGCCAGCAGTTTAGGACCACTAGGTAAAGCTTTCTTT. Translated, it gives CASSLGPLGKAFF.

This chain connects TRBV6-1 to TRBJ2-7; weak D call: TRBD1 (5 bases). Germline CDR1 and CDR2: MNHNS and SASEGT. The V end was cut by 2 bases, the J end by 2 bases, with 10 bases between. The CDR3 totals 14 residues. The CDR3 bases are TGTGCCAGCAGTGAACAACAGGCCACCTACGAGCAGTACTTC. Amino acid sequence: CASSEQQATYEQYF.

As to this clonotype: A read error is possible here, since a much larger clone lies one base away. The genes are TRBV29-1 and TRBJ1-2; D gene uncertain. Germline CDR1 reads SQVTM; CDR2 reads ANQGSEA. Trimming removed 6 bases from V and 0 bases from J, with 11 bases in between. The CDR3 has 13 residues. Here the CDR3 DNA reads TGCAGCGTGTGGGAGTTAGCTAACTATGGCTACACCTTC. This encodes CSVWELANYGYTF. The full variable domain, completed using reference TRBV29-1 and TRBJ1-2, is SAVISQKPSRDICQRGTSLTIQCQVDSQVTMMFWYRQQPGQSLTLIATANQGSEATYESGFVIDKFPISRPNLTFSTLTVSNMSPEDSSIYLCSVWELANYGYTFGSGTRLTVV.

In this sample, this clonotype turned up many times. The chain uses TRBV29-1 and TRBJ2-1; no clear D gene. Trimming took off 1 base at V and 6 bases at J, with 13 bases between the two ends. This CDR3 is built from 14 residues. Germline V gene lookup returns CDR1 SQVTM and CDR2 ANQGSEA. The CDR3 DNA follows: TGCAGCGTTGAAGCTGGACCCCCGGCCAATGAGCAGTTCTTC. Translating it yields CSVEAGPPANEQFF.

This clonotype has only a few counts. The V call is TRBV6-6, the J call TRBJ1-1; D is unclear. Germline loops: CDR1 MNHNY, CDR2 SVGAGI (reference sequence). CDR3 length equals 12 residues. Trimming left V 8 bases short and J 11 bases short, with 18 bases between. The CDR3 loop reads CASGLDKRRAFF. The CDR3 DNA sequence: TGTGCCAGCGGCCTGGATAAGCGGAGGGCTTTCTTT.

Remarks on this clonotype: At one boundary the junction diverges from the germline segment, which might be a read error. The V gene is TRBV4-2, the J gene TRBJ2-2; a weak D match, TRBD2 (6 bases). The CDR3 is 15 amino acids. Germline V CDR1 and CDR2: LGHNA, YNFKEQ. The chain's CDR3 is CASSSERAKTGELFF. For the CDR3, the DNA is TGCGCCAGCAGCTCCGAGCGGGCGAAGACCGGGGAGCTGTTTTTT.

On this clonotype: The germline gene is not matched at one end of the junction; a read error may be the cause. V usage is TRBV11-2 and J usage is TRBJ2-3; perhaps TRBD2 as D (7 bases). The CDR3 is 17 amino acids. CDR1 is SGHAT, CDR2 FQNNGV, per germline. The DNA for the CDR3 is TGTGCCAGCAGCTATACGATTGGGGGGGCTAGCACAGATAAGCAGTATTTT. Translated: CASSYTIGGASTDKQYF.